Below, 24 T cell receptor beta chains from the same sample are listed, as sequenced in a study of blood T cell repertoires in COVID-19. Measured with immunoSEQ multiplex PCR; TCRdb has only the in-frame clones, and not every one. The sample records about 170,000 clones, just over 90% being singletons. The sequenced material came from peripheral blood. The receptors were sampled from a man between 18 and 29 years old with COVID-19, enrolled during active disease.

The chain links TRBV30 to TRBJ1-1; possibly TRBD1 for D (5 bases). Germline V CDR1 and CDR2: GTSNPN, SVGIG (reference sequence). The CDR3 spans 12 residues. Trimming stripped 4 bases from V and 3 bases from J, with 9 bases between. CDR3 loop: CAWIQGYTEAFF. CDR3 nucleotide sequence: TGTGCCTGGATTCAGGGATACACTGAAGCTTTCTTT.

In this sample, this clone turned up once. The J gene is TRBJ2-1, the V gene TRBV19, with 9 positions matching TRBD1. V lost 2 bases and J lost 12; bases outside the gene matches: 17. This CDR3 has 17 amino acids. Per the germline V gene, CDR1 is LNHDA and CDR2 is SQIVND (reference sequence). The CDR3 DNA reads as TGTGCCAGTAGTATAATTACCGGGACAGGGTTTTCTTGGGGGCAGTTCTTC. Amino acid sequence: CASSIITGTGFSWGQFF. Drawing the rest from reference TRBV19 and TRBJ2-1, the complete variable domain is DGGITQSPKYLFRKEGQNVTLSCEQNLNHDAMYWYRQDPGQGLRLIYYSQIVNDFQKGDIAEGYSVSREKKESFPLTVTSAQKNPTAFYLCASSIITGTGFSWGQFFGPGTRLTVL.

The CDR3 loop reads CASTPSGGRGEGFYEQYF. The CDR3 DNA follows: TGTGCCAGCACCCCGAGTGGCGGGAGGGGGGAAGGGTTCTACGAGCAGTACTTC. V usage is TRBV28 and J usage is TRBJ2-7; TRBD2 aligns across 9 bases. This CDR3 has 18 residues. V was clipped by 7 bases and J by 3 bases; unmatched bases: 19. Germline loops: CDR1 MDHEN, CDR2 SYDVKM.

The gene calls are TRBV2 and TRBJ1-6, with 8 bases aligning to TRBD1. V lost 4 bases to trimming and J lost 0 bases; unmatched junction nucleotides: 11. This CDR3 region has 19 residues. Germline loops: CDR1 SNHLY, CDR2 FYNNEI. The CDR3 region is CASSVPGGPLSSYNSPLHF. The CDR3, as DNA: TGTGCCAGCAGTGTCCCAGGGGGCCCCTTAAGCTCCTATAATTCACCCCTCCACTTT. The variable domain in full, completed from reference TRBV2 and TRBJ1-6, reads EPEVTQTPSHQVTQMGQEVILRCVPISNHLYFYWYRQILGQKVEFLVSFYNNEISEKSEIFDDQFSVERPDGSNFTLKIRSTKLEDSAMYFCASSVPGGPLSSYNSPLHFGNGTRLTVT.

This clone has more than one count but fewer than ten. The chain couples TRBV19 to TRBJ2-2, with 10 bases identical to TRBD1. The germline V gene has CDR1 LNHDA and CDR2 SQIVND (reference sequence). J lost 6 bases, V lost 2 bases, and 3 bases had no gene match. This CDR3 comprises 15 residues. The chain's CDR3 is CASSIRQGASGELFF. In nucleotides, the CDR3 is TGTGCCAGTAGTATAAGACAGGGGGCCTCCGGGGAGCTGTTTTTT.

This clone showed up just a few times. CDR3 loop: CASSLGQGIETQYF. In DNA form, the CDR3 reads TGTGCCAGCAGCTTGGGACAGGGGATTGAGACCCAGTACTTC. The V and J genes are TRBV5-8 and TRBJ2-5, with TRBD1 identical over 8 bases. Trimming cost V 0 bases and J 5 bases; bases outside gene matches: 3. This CDR3 comprises 14 residues. Per germline, CDR1 SGHTS and CDR2 YDEGEE.

The CDR3 here is CASSFGTGEEGSPLHF. CDR3 in DNA: TGCGCCAGCAGCTTTGGGACAGGGGAGGAGGGGTCACCCCTCCACTTT. This chain joins TRBV5-1 and TRBJ1-6, with 10 positions matching TRBD1. This CDR3 contains 16 residues. Germline V CDR1 and CDR2: SGHRS, YFSETQ. The V gene end was trimmed by 2 bases and the J gene end by 10 bases; junction bases not matched to a gene: 9.

This clone was seen a single time. The limits of the CDR3 on the DNA are not certain, so only TCRdb's listed CDR3 is given. The rearrangement uses TRBV29-1 and TRBJ1-4; the D call TRBD1 from the table was never checked on the DNA. The CDR3 is 13 residues long, counting both termini. The germline CDR1 and CDR2 sequences are SQVTM and ANQGSEA. The CDR3 protein is CSVGTGTPEKLLF.

This sequence joins TRBV7-2 and TRBJ2-7; D possibly corresponds to TRBD1 (5 bases). This CDR3 is 14 amino acids long. V lost 1 base and J 6 bases, leaving 13 bases between the germline ends. Germline CDR1 is SGHTA and CDR2 is FQGNSA. CDR3 loop: CASSLGREEVEQYF. The CDR3 region has the DNA TGTGCCAGCAGCTTAGGCAGGGAAGAGGTCGAGCAGTACTTC.

Only one count was recorded for this clone. V and J are TRBV4-3 and TRBJ1-2; TRBD1 aligns across 11 bases. From germline, CDR1 is LGHNA and CDR2 YSLEER. The CDR3 is made up of 14 amino acids. V trimming: 1 base; J trimming: 6 bases; junction bases outside the gene matches: 1. The CDR3 loop reads CASSQVDRGHGYTF. The DNA for the CDR3 is TGCGCCAGCAGCCAAGTGGACAGGGGGCATGGCTACACCTTC.

Comment on this clone: The sample carries other DNA sequences with the same CDR3. The chain couples TRBV5-8 to TRBJ1-5; maybe TRBD1 (5 bases). V was cut by 2 bases and J by 2 bases, with 5 bases left in between. The CDR3 sequence is 13 residues long. Germline CDR1 SGHTS, CDR2 YDEGEE. The CDR3 DNA follows: TGTGCCAGCAGCTTCAGGGGCAATCAGCCCCAGCATTTT. This sequence encodes CASSFRGNQPQHF.

J is TRBJ2-5 and V is TRBV4-3; 8 bases are a match to TRBD2. There are 14 residues in the CDR3. CDR1 is LGHNA and CDR2 is YSLEER in the germline V gene. The junction had 5 bases not matched to a gene; V was cut back by 1 base and J by 7 bases. The CDR3 DNA follows: TGCGCCAGCAGCCAAGGCCGGGAGGGGGGGACCCAGTACTTC. It specifies CASSQGREGGTQYF.

The chain couples TRBV27 to TRBJ2-7, with a tentative D call TRBD1 (6 bases). CDR1 and CDR2 (germline): MNHEY, SMNVEV (reference sequence). The CDR3 extends over 14 amino acids. The germline V and J ends were trimmed by 2 bases and 6 bases, with 14 bases remaining between them. In DNA form, the CDR3 reads TGTGCCAGCAGTTTAAGGGGGAGAAGAGGCGAGCAGTACTTC. Its translation is CASSLRGRRGEQYF.

The chain links TRBV13 to TRBJ2-7; 8 positions match TRBD2. In germline, CDR1 is PRHDT, CDR2 FYEKMQ (reference sequence). This CDR3 has 13 residues. The trim removed 4 bases at V and 5 bases at J, leaving 4 bases unmatched. CDR3 coding DNA: TGTGCCAGCAGCTCCGGACTAGCCCACGAGCAGTACTTC. Translated: CASSSGLAHEQYF.

The chain has TRBV4-1 and TRBJ1-3; 7 positions agree with TRBD1. V lost 5 bases, J lost 3 bases, and 7 bases stayed unmatched. There are 15 residues in the CDR3. The germline CDR1 and CDR2 sequences are MGHRA and YSYEKL. In nucleotides, the CDR3 is TGCGCCAGCAGCGAGACAGGGCTCTATGGAAACACCATATATTTT. This gives the protein CASSETGLYGNTIYF.

V is TRBV13 and J is TRBJ2-5; the D gene is possibly TRBD1 (5 bases). CDR1 PRHDT and CDR2 FYEKMQ come from the germline V gene (reference sequence). This CDR3 contains 14 residues. The V and J ends lost 8 bases and 4 bases respectively, with 17 bases between them. CDR3 coding DNA: TGTGCCAGCGGGGTTGGAGCCCAGGGAGAGACCCAGTACTTC. Translating it yields CASGVGAQGETQYF.

This clone appeared a few times. The rearrangement uses TRBV28 and TRBJ2-5; 8 nucleotides line up with TRBD1. In germline, CDR1 is MDHEN, CDR2 SYDVKM. V shed 3 bases, J shed 5 bases, and the junction held 5 bases outside the gene matches. The CDR3 totals 14 residues. CDR3 in DNA: TGTGCCAGCAGTTTGTGGACAGGGACCGAGACCCAGTACTTC. Its translation is CASSLWTGTETQYF.

V is TRBV10-2 and J is TRBJ2-1; D might be TRBD1 (5 bases). Trimming removed 4 bases at V and 4 bases at J, with 8 bases between. The germline V gene encodes CDR1 WSHSY and CDR2 SAAADI. This CDR3 is 13 amino acids long. The DNA for the CDR3 is TGCGCCAGCAGTGGGGGCCTTTACAATGAGCAGTTCTTC. It encodes CASSGGLYNEQFF.

The chain recombines TRBV3-1 (or the pseudogene TRBV3-2) with TRBJ1-5; tentative D call: TRBD1 (5 bases). The CDR3 contains 13 residues. Germline-derived CDR1 and CDR2 are LGHDT and YNNKEL (reference sequence). V was shortened by 5 bases and J by 7 bases, with 12 bases between the two germline ends. The CDR3 loop is CASSGPGNQPQHF. DNA of the CDR3: TGTGCCAGCAGCGGCCCAGGGAACCAGCCCCAGCATTTT.

The chain employs TRBV4-3 and TRBJ1-1; TRBD1 agrees at 11 bases. Germline V gene data show CDR1 as LGHNA and CDR2 as YSLEER. V lost 0 bases to trimming and J lost 1 base; unmatched junction nucleotides: 10. The CDR3 has 19 amino acids. The CDR3 coding sequence is TGCGCCAGCAGCCAAGACGACGGACAGGGGGCGAGGAGGAACACTGAAGCTTTCTTT. Its protein is CASSQDDGQGARRNTEAFF.

V and J are TRBV27 and TRBJ1-6, with 7 bases lining up with TRBD1. CDR1 MNHEY and CDR2 SMNVEV come from the germline V gene (reference sequence). The CDR3 consists of 13 residues. V was clipped by 6 bases and J by 16 bases; unmatched bases: 12. Here the CDR3 DNA reads TGTGCCAGCAGGCGGGACAGCCAAACACAGCTCCACTTT. This codes for CASRRDSQTQLHF.

This chain uses TRBV27 with TRBJ2-7; TRBD1 matches at 8 bases. The CDR3 covers 13 residues. V dropped 3 bases and J dropped 3; count of bases not matched to a gene: 1. In germline, CDR1 is MNHEY, CDR2 SMNVEV (reference sequence). The CDR3 region has the DNA TGTGCCAGCAGTTTGGACAGGGTCTACGAGCAGTACTTC. Its translation: CASSLDRVYEQYF.

V usage is TRBV5-6 and J usage is TRBJ2-7; D gene uncertain. Germline values: CDR1 SGHDT, CDR2 YYEEEE. V dropped 0 bases and J dropped 5 bases, with 12 bases sitting between them. The CDR3 sequence is 14 residues long. For the CDR3, the DNA is TGTGCCAGCAGCTTGGGGTTTCGAGACAACGAGCAGTACTTC. Its translation: CASSLGFRDNEQYF.

The rearrangement uses TRBV28 and TRBJ1-3; D is unresolved. The CDR3 runs 13 residues. Trimming took off 3 bases at V and 0 bases at J, with 3 bases between the two ends. In germline, CDR1 is MDHEN, CDR2 SYDVKM. The CDR3 nucleotides read TGTGCCAGCAGTTTCAACTCTGGAAACACCATATATTTT. The encoded protein is CASSFNSGNTIYF.